This T cell receptor beta chain is from a study of blood T cell repertoires in COVID-19. The wider study: COVID-19 samples, acute and convalescent, were from the United States, Italy and Spain. PBMCs, B-cell-depleted T cells, or T cells were the source of the cDNA or gDNA that made up the material.

How the authors handled the data: Counts of nucleated cells, estimated from reference gene primer amplification, were obtained. Produced via immunoSEQ multiplex PCR; TCRdb's table is partial and in-frame only. V, J and clone size reflect that table, while D and trimming were determined from the DNA. The table has 150,000 to 200,000 clones, 84% seen once. Seattle's cohort entered during active infection and was followed longitudinally. This clone was counted between two and nine times. There are 15 residues in the CDR3. The V gene lost 4 bases and the J gene lost 9 bases, with 21 bases spanning the gap. The germline CDR1 and CDR2 sequences are LNHDA and SQIVND (reference sequence).

The sample consisted of peripheral blood. The receptor was derived from a woman aged 70 to 79 with COVID-19, enrolled during active disease. The chain joins TRBV19 to TRBJ1-1; D not resolved. The CDR3 nucleotides read TGTGCCAGTAGTAACGAGGGAGACGCCAGGAGCCAAGCTTTCTTT. Its translation is CASSNEGDARSQAFF.